The rows below give T cell receptor beta chains drawn from one sample of a study of cytomegalovirus exposure and HLA in healthy donors. Repertoires were generated with immunoSEQ multiplex PCR, while TCRdb's copy carries only in-frame clones and drops some. The sample records around 94,000 clones, 50% to 80% being singletons. The sequencing input was PBMCs. The receptors derive from a man between 25 and 39 years old in good health and CMV-seronegative. The CDR3 runs from the conserved cysteine through the conserved F or W. D genes are given only for firm matches.

d_call | j_call | v_call | cdr3_aa
TRBD1 | TRBJ2-7 | TRBV2 | CASSRDREGYEQYF
TRBD2 | TRBJ2-3 | TRBV7-9 | CASSRSGGRTDTQYF
- | TRBJ1-5 | TRBV19 | CASSIPAGYQPQHF
TRBD2 | TRBJ2-5 | TRBV7-2 | CASSSLGLAGGETQYF
TRBD1 | TRBJ2-7 | TRBV7-9 | CASSFRDRGSYEQYF
TRBD1 | TRBJ1-4 | TRBV6-5 | CASSYVTGEKLFF
TRBD2 | TRBJ2-1 | TRBV7-9 | CASSTDSGRVYNEQFF
- | TRBJ2-7 | TRBV5-1 | CASSLGGVYEQYF
- | TRBJ2-5 | TRBV7-8 | CASSPHLRETQYF
TRBD1 | TRBJ2-2 | TRBV7-8 | CASSGVGRGYTGELFF
- | TRBJ1-4 | TRBV6-1 | CASSQTQGKLFF
- | TRBJ2-5 | TRBV4-2 | CASSQAGGGETQYF
TRBD1 | TRBJ1-2 | TRBV7-8 | CASSLNPGTAGYGYTF
TRBD2 | TRBJ2-1 | TRBV11-2 | CASSLIAGGQGEQFF
- | TRBJ2-7 | TRBV9 | CAGSVESSARGEQYF
- | TRBJ2-7 | TRBV4-1 | CASSQDQGGQYF
TRBD1 | TRBJ1-1 | TRBV7-8 | CASSPQGQMNTEAFF
TRBD1 | TRBJ2-5 | TRBV7-2 | CASSLELDRVGEQYF
TRBD2 | TRBJ2-3 | TRBV5-4 | CASSLGLAGSSRTDTQYF
- | TRBJ1-1 | TRBV11-2 | CASSLNRGTEAFF
- | TRBJ2-7 | TRBV28 | CASSGGTVGIYEQYF
- | - | TRBV6-5 | CASRTPGAYEQYF
- | TRBJ1-2 | TRBV7-2 | CASSLVGQTVIGGYTF
TRBD2 | TRBJ2-5 | TRBV7-2 | CASSSEPGLANQETQYF
TRBD2 | TRBJ2-3 | TRBV4-3 | CASSLLGRAGVGTDTQYF
- | TRBJ2-3 | TRBV7-9 | CASSLVGVDTQYF
- | - | TRBV27 | CASTPRGSGTSYEQYF
- | TRBJ2-1 | TRBV5-1 | CASSLVQGGGYGRNNEQFF
- | TRBJ2-7 | TRBV11-2 | CASSLAGANYEQYF
TRBD2 | TRBJ2-7 | TRBV28 | CASGGGGRIYEQYF
- | TRBJ2-5 | TRBV2 | CASSEGPSKGQETQYF
TRBD2 | TRBJ2-5 | TRBV7-2 | CASSLELSAGGWETQYF
TRBD1 | TRBJ1-1 | TRBV14 | CASSLWTGLGTEAFF
TRBD2 | TRBJ2-5 | TRBV5-4 | CASSSLAGSLYQETQYF
TRBD1 | TRBJ2-1 | TRBV6-1 | CASSEPGDRVKNEQFF
- | TRBJ1-2 | TRBV29-1 | CSVESVTGQFGYTF
TRBD1 | TRBJ2-3 | TRBV12-5 | CASVRQGANTDTQYF
TRBD2 | TRBJ2-1 | TRBV6-4 | CASSEVAGGSNEQFF
- | TRBJ1-2 | TRBV7-8 | CASSSVQNYGYTF
- | TRBJ2-1 | TRBV7-9 | CASSPTLGNEQFF
- | TRBJ2-3 | TRBV18 | CASSPSADTQYF
- | TRBJ2-7 | TRBV11-1 | CASSFGRFYEQYF
- | TRBJ2-3 | TRBV7-8 | CASTLGESTDTQYF
- | TRBJ2-5 | TRBV5-4 | CASSVDRRETQYF
- | TRBJ1-3 | TRBV5-6 | CASSLEGGAGNTIYF
TRBD2 | TRBJ2-7 | TRBV29-1 | CSLERDPPWLYF
- | TRBJ1-2 | TRBV10-1 | CASSVNRVSYTF
TRBD1 | TRBJ1-6 | TRBV2 | CASSRTGFSPPLHF
- | TRBJ1-1 | TRBV11-3 | CASSLDPRNTEAFF
TRBD1 | TRBJ2-7 | TRBV14 | CASSQMDRGSRYEQYF
TRBD2 | TRBJ2-1 | TRBV28 | CASRSGTREYEQFF
TRBD2 | TRBJ2-5 | TRBV4-2 | CASSQTGLAGYQETQYF
- | TRBJ1-2 | TRBV7-2 | CASSYRRVDYGYTF
TRBD1 | TRBJ2-7 | TRBV5-6 | CASSPNRGDSSYEQYF